One TCR beta chain is described in this entry. The data stem from a study of a mutant IDH1 vaccine in newly diagnosed glioma. Across the whole study: Patients were pretreated with radiotherapy, temozolomide, or both, mostly both.

The V and J ends lost 2 bases and 4 bases, in that order; junction bases with no gene match: 5. CDR1 is SGHRS, CDR2 YFSETQ, per germline. The CDR3 sequence is 15 residues long. Time point reported: baseline, week 1 (first vaccination visit). Treatment meaning: pre-vaccination baseline after standard-of-care therapy. Method: immunoSEQ multiplex PCR; TCRdb's copy keeps in-frame clones and lacks some. The sample consists of some 95,000 clones, around 80% of them appearing once. V and J are TRBV5-1 and TRBJ2-2; TRBD2 aligns across 7 bases. This TCR came from a man aged 40-50 years with glioma. Sample: PBMCs, taken from a glioma patient treated with radiotherapy, temozolomide or both. In DNA form, the CDR3 reads TGCGCCAGCAGCTTTCAGACTAGCAGCACCGGGGAGCTGTTTTTT. The encoded protein is CASSFQTSSTGELFF. Variable domain in full (rest from reference TRBV5-1 and TRBJ2-2): KAGVTQTPRYLIKTRGQQVTLSCSPISGHRSVSWYQQTPGQGLQFLFEYFSETQRNKGNFPGRFSGRQFSNSRSEMNVSTLELGDSALYLCASSFQTSSTGELFFGEGSRLTVL.